This TCR beta chain stems from a study of OX40 agonist ivuxolimab in advanced cancers. CDR3 length: 15 residues. Per germline, CDR1 WSHSY and CDR2 SAAADI. Losses at the gene ends were 4 bases for V and 7 bases for J; bases not matched to a gene: 3. Overall study results and limits: By week 6 at 0.1 to 3.0 mg/kg, blood CD4+ and CD8+ T cells had expanded clonally.

This clone showed up just once. What it recognizes is unknown. TCRdb's table, derived via immunoSEQ multiplex PCR, lists solely in-frame clones and lacks some. This table has 30,000 or so clones, around four fifths appearing once. The source material was CD4+ or CD8+ T cells sorted from blood, sampled in a trial of the OX40 agonist ivuxolimab. This clonotype was sampled from an adult with an advanced solid tumor such as melanoma, head and neck, liver or kidney cancer. The chain uses TRBV10-2 and TRBJ2-1; TRBD2 agrees at 14 bases. CDR3 coding DNA: TGCGCCAGCAGTGGGGGGACTAGCGGGAGTAATGAGCAGTTCTTC. Protein product: CASSGGTSGSNEQFF.